This T cell receptor (beta chain) derives from a study of blood T cell repertoires in COVID-19. Study-level information: Spain, Italy and the United States supplied samples that represented acute and convalescent COVID-19.

The germline gives CDR1 LNHDA, CDR2 SQIVND (reference sequence). V was cut by 4 bases and J by 4 bases, with 13 bases left in between. This CDR3 has 14 amino acids. The protocol was immunoSEQ multiplex PCR, while the TCRdb copy is restricted to in-frame clones and leaves out a portion. The profile covers around 320,000 clones, with 90% to 95% appearing a single time and about 4% taken by the ten largest. This clonotype originated in a woman in her 30s who had been exposed to COVID-19. This rearrangement joins TRBV19 to TRBJ1-1; no clear D. Material: PBMCs or T cells enriched from blood (not recorded which). This chain's CDR3 is CASSRGIRSTEAFF. DNA of the CDR3: TGTGCCAGTAGTAGAGGTATCCGATCCACTGAAGCTTTCTTT.